This entry lists 12 T cell receptor beta chains sequenced from one sample in a study of tumor-infiltrating lymphocytes in primary liver carcinoma (dated by TCRdb to between 2016 and 2019). The instrument was an Illumina HiSeq 2500. Using a constant-region primer and ProtoScript II reverse transcriptase, TCRbeta-specific cDNA was reverse-transcribed from 400 to 550 ng total RNA. Construction of the TCRbeta libraries relied on three nested rounds of multiplex PCR, following a slightly modified ARM-PCR procedure. Multiplex TRBV1-TRBV30 forward primers and a Cbeta reverse primer were used in the first two PCR rounds, each of which was run for around 9 cycles. Starting from the raw public reads, TCRdb applied fastp trimming at Q25, assembled clones with MiXCR and retained in-frame beta chains. CDR3 protein sequences are deduplicated, and each keeps its most common genes and DNA. The sample profile shows approximately 300,000 distinct CDR3 sequences; more than 55% of them were found once. Around 9.5% of the sample is held by the ten biggest clonotypes.

Blood RNA was extracted from unsorted whole blood using TRIzol reagent, and germline DNA was obtained with the DNeasy Blood & Tissue kit. Sequences were obtained from peripheral blood. The receptor source for this set is a man aged 40-50 years with primary liver carcinoma and hepatitis B virus infection.

This chain joins TRBV6-2 or TRBV6-3 and TRBJ1-5, with D unclear. The CDR3 spans 15 residues. Per the germline V gene, CDR1 is MNHEY and CDR2 is SVGEGT. The V and J ends lost 1 base and 5 bases respectively, with 12 bases between them. Here the CDR3 DNA reads TGTGCCAGCAGTTACTGGGAGAATAACGATCAGCCCCAGCATTTT. This codes for CASSYWENNDQPQHF.

Many counts were recorded for this clonotype. The chain carries TRBV29-1 and TRBJ2-4; the D gene is possibly TRBD1 (5 bases). V was trimmed by 7 bases and J by 3 bases, leaving 13 bases between them. Germline V CDR1 and CDR2: SQVTM, ANQGSEA. There are 13 residues in the CDR3. CDR3 protein: CSAHGQGKNIQYF. The CDR3 DNA is TGCAGCGCCCACGGCCAGGGCAAAAACATTCAGTACTTC.

Concerning this clonotype itself: Possible read error: a much larger clone is one base away. Likely a read error: the CDR3 ends without its conserved phenylalanine or tryptophan. The rearrangement joins TRBV12-3 or TRBV12-4 to TRBJ1-1, with unresolved D. The CDR3 sequence is 13 residues long. Trimming pared 4 bases from V and 4 bases from J, leaving 10 bases between. The CDR3 loop is CASSSPGATEAFS. CDR3 coding DNA: TGTGCCAGCAGTTCGCCTGGAGCCACTGAAGCTTTCTCT.

The chain recombines TRBV6-4 with TRBJ2-7; D is ambiguous. CDR1 MRHNA and CDR2 SNTAGT come from the germline V gene. With 2 bases removed from V and 2 bases from J, the gap between germline ends came to 10 bases. The CDR3 has 14 amino acids. The CDR3 region is CASSDPEGTYEQYF. The CDR3 nucleotides read TGTGCCAGCAGTGACCCTGAAGGGACCTACGAGCAGTACTTC.

This clonotype was picked up many times. The chain recombines TRBV6-5 with TRBJ1-1, with D possibly TRBD1 on 5 matching bases. Trimming pared 5 bases from V and 0 bases from J, leaving 16 bases between. CDR3 length: 16 amino acids. CDR1 is MNHEY and CDR2 is SVGAGI in the germline V gene. CDR3 sequence (DNA): TGTGCCAGCAGTGACCTCACCGGGACGGTGAACACTGAAGCTTTCTTT. Amino acid sequence: CASSDLTGTVNTEAFF.

This chain connects TRBV11-2 to TRBJ1-4; D possibly corresponds to TRBD1 (6 bases). The CDR3 is 15 residues long. The ends were cut back, 4 bases at V and 4 bases at J, with 13 bases in the middle. Germline CDR1 SGHAT, CDR2 FQNNGV. This CDR3 is CASSSQGEVNEKLFF. The CDR3 region has the DNA TGTGCCAGCAGCTCACAGGGCGAGGTTAATGAAAAACTGTTTTTT.

For this clonotype: This may come from a read error, since a much larger clone is one base off. This sequence joins TRBV6-6 and TRBJ2-7; TRBD1 is a possible D gene (6 bases). From germline, CDR1 is MNHNY and CDR2 SVGAGI (reference sequence). V was cut by 5 bases and J by 7 bases, with 18 bases left in between. This CDR3 region has 14 residues. The CDR3 nucleotides read TGTGCCAGCAGTCTGAGCTTCACGAGGGGGGAGCAGTACTTC. Translation gives CASSLSFTRGEQYF.

This clonotype was found many times. V gene TRBV12-3 or TRBV12-4 combines with J gene TRBJ1-2; D is possibly TRBD1 (5 bases). V dropped 4 bases and J dropped 4 bases, with 13 bases sitting between them. CDR3 size: 14 residues. The CDR3 reads CASSYGTLVYGYTF. CDR3 nucleotide sequence: TGTGCCAGCAGTTATGGGACCCTCGTCTATGGCTACACCTTC.

A few counts support this clonotype. The CDR3 DNA is TGCGCCAGCAGCTTGGATTGGACAGGGGGAGAGACCCAGTACTTC. Protein: CASSLDWTGGETQYF. This chain uses TRBV5-1 with TRBJ2-5, with 10 bases fitting TRBD1. Looked up from germline, CDR1 is SGHRS and CDR2 is YFSETQ. The CDR3 extends over 15 amino acids. V was pared by 0 bases and J by 4 bases, with 3 bases of the junction left unmatched. Full variable domain (outside the CDR3, taken from reference TRBV5-1 and TRBJ2-5): KAGVTQTPRYLIKTRGQQVTLSCSPISGHRSVSWYQQTPGQGLQFLFEYFSETQRNKGNFPGRFSGRQFSNSRSEMNVSTLELGDSALYLCASSLDWTGGETQYFGPGTRLLVL.

The rearrangement uses TRBV28 and TRBJ2-1, with 9 bases matching TRBD1. There are 15 residues in the CDR3. Germline V gene sequence: CDR1 MDHEN, CDR2 SYDVKM. V was pared by 1 base and J by 7 bases, with 5 bases of the junction left unmatched. The CDR3 spells CASSLSGTGSNEQFF. The DNA for the CDR3 is TGTGCCAGCAGTTTATCCGGGACAGGGAGTAATGAGCAGTTCTTC.

The chain has TRBV10-3 and TRBJ2-3; D not resolved. The germline V gene has CDR1 ENHRY and CDR2 SYGVKD. Trimming took off 8 bases at V and 4 bases at J, with 19 bases between the two ends. The CDR3 totals 15 residues. In DNA form, the CDR3 reads TGTGCCATCTCATCCCGGTCCGCGCGATCAGATACGCAGTATTTT. It is translated as CAISSRSARSDTQYF.

With respect to this clonotype: The CDR3 ends on some other residue instead of the conserved phenylalanine or tryptophan, so this is likely a read error. Because the CDR3's place on the DNA is in doubt, the DNA is left out and the CDR3 is given as listed by TCRdb. The V and J genes are TRBV6-6 and TRBJ2-7; whether TRBD1, the table's D call, matches the DNA was not checked. CDR1 and CDR2 from the germline V gene are MNHNY and SVGAGI (reference sequence). The CDR3 has 14 amino acids, counting both end residues. CDR3 sequence: CASSYVGASYEQYI.